This TCR beta chain is from a study of cytomegalovirus exposure and HLA in healthy donors. CDR3 length: 15 amino acids. V was shortened by 3 bases and J by 0 bases, with 11 bases between the two germline ends. Primers included in the PCR were 60 Vbeta and 13 Jbeta primers. Only in-frame clones appear in the TCRdb table, and some are missing; sequencing was by immunoSEQ multiplex PCR. The data contain some 180,000 clones, more than 70% of them seen just once; the ten biggest clones take up about 1.7%. This clone was seen only a few times. This chain links TRBV23-1 with TRBJ2-5; D is uncertain. TRBV23-1 is known as an ORF, though its function is uncertain. The sample consisted of PBMCs. This TCR was sampled from a middle-aged man in good health and CMV-seropositive. The CDR3 is CASSQRVTNQETQYF. CDR3 DNA: TGCGCCAGCAGTCAGCGCGTAACTAACCAAGAGACCCAGTACTTC.